Listed here are 28 T cell receptor beta chains from one sample, sequenced in a study of blood T cells in healthy people across ages. For the second PCR, which ran for roughly 6 to 12 cycles, a sample-barcoded 5' primer and a J-beta primer mix were used. Via MiXCR, TCRdb re-called the 5' RACE reads, giving one row per CDR3 protein. Among 800,000 to 1,300,000 distinct CDR3 sequences listed, under 30% were seen once. These data are also associated with another study on T cells of mothers and their children.

The sample comprised blood. The receptors shown here come from a girl aged 2-10 years in good health.

The chain is built from TRBV6-6 and TRBJ2-7, with D uncertain. The CDR3 totals 14 residues. Between the trimmed V and J ends, which lost 5 bases and 5 bases, there was a span of 16 bases. Germline lookup yields CDR1 MNHNY and CDR2 SVGAGI (reference sequence). CDR3 DNA: TGTGCCAGCAGTGCACGCATGGCCCCTGACGAGCAGTACTTC. Translation: CASSARMAPDEQYF.

This clonotype was found a few times. This rearrangement joins TRBV5-1 to TRBJ1-4; no clear D. Germline V CDR1 and CDR2: SGHRS, YFSETQ. This CDR3 is built from 14 residues. Trimming took off 4 bases at V and 10 bases at J, with 17 bases between the two ends. The CDR3 DNA reads as TGCGCCAGCAGCCCCTCCGGGAGCGGCGGAAAACTGTTTTTT. It specifies CASSPSGSGGKLFF.

The V gene is TRBV7-8, the J gene TRBJ2-2; maybe TRBD1 (6 bases). In germline, CDR1 is SGHVS, CDR2 FQNEAQ. V gave up 6 bases and J gave up 5 bases, with 25 bases separating them. The CDR3 totals 18 residues. The CDR3 loop is CASSGRGKASDYTGELFF. The CDR3 DNA sequence: TGTGCCAGCAGTGGCAGGGGAAAGGCCTCAGACTATACCGGGGAGCTGTTTTTT.

The rearrangement links TRBV28 to TRBJ1-1, with D unresolved. This CDR3 is 14 amino acids long. V lost 7 bases and J 0 bases, leaving 12 bases between the germline ends. Germline V lookup: CDR1 MDHEN, CDR2 SYDVKM. The CDR3 loop reads CASTLRYMNTEAFF. In DNA form, the CDR3 reads TGTGCCAGCACCCTACGTTACATGAACACTGAAGCTTTCTTT.

The chain couples TRBV29-1 to TRBJ1-2; 8 bases align to TRBD1. Germline loops: CDR1 SQVTM, CDR2 ANQGSEA. V lost 6 bases, J lost 6 bases, and 3 bases stayed unmatched. The CDR3 runs to 11 residues. CDR3 sequence reads: CSVSGGHGYTF. The CDR3 nucleotides read TGCAGCGTCTCAGGGGGCCATGGCTACACCTTC.

Many counts were recorded for this clonotype. V and J are TRBV27 and TRBJ2-7, with D maybe TRBD1 (5 bases). CDR3 length equals 15 residues. Trimming stripped 5 bases from V and 4 bases from J, with 18 bases between. The germline V gene encodes CDR1 MNHEY and CDR2 SMNVEV (reference sequence). The CDR3 region has the DNA TGTGCCAGCAGTCCTCTCGACAGTCCTCGATACGAGCAGTACTTC. Translating it yields CASSPLDSPRYEQYF.

The rearrangement joins TRBV5-1 to TRBJ2-7, with D possibly called TRBD1 or TRBD2 (5 bases each). The J call may be incorrect, as the DNA end agrees better with TRBJ2-5. This CDR3 region has 14 residues. CDR1 SGHRS and CDR2 YFSETQ come from the germline V gene. CDR3 DNA sequence: TGCGCCAGCAGCTGGTGGGACCACCAAGAGACCCAGTACTTC. This gives the protein CASSWWDHQETQYF.

The chain joins TRBV18 to TRBJ1-1, with D perhaps matching TRBD1 (5 bases). Germline V gene sequence: CDR1 KGHSH, CDR2 LQKENI. Between the trimmed V and J ends, which lost 3 bases and 5 bases, there was a span of 13 bases. CDR3 length: 14 residues. CDR3 protein: CASSPDIRGTEAFF. The CDR3 bases are TGTGCCAGCTCACCGGACATCCGAGGAACTGAAGCTTTCTTT.

The chain has TRBV5-1 and TRBJ1-1; no definite D call. Looked up from germline, CDR1 is SGHRS and CDR2 is YFSETQ. CDR3 length: 14 amino acids. V was trimmed by 2 bases and J by 6 bases, leaving 14 bases between them. The chain's CDR3 is CASSLVSHIPEAFF. CDR3 sequence (DNA): TGCGCCAGCAGCTTAGTATCTCACATCCCTGAAGCTTTCTTT.

This clonotype was counted a few times. The V and J genes are TRBV24-1 and TRBJ2-3; perhaps TRBD1 as D (6 bases). Trimming removed 0 bases at V and 4 bases at J, with 10 bases between. This CDR3 spans 15 amino acids. In germline, CDR1 is KGHDR, CDR2 SFDVKD. The CDR3 loop reads CATSDLIQGPDTQYF. The CDR3 DNA follows: TGTGCCACCAGTGATTTGATACAGGGCCCAGATACGCAGTATTTT.

Only a few counts were recorded for this clonotype. This chain joins TRBV29-1 and TRBJ2-5; D ambiguous. The J call may be incorrect, as the DNA end agrees better with TRBJ2-1. The germline CDR1 and CDR2 sequences are SQVTM and ANQGSEA. The CDR3 is 12 residues long. For the CDR3, the DNA is TGCAGCGTTGTGGAGTTAAGTCGTGAGCAGTTCTTC. This sequence encodes CSVVELSREQFF.

This chain connects TRBV5-6 to TRBJ2-3; the D is unclear. V lost 1 base to trimming and J lost 2 bases, with 11 bases between them. This CDR3 has 15 amino acids. Germline CDR1 SGHDT, CDR2 YYEEEE. The CDR3 sequence is CASSLIARYTDTQYF. Written as DNA, the CDR3 is TGTGCCAGCAGCTTGATTGCCAGGTACACAGATACGCAGTATTTT.

The chain is built from TRBV11-2 and TRBJ2-7; 10 nucleotides agree with TRBD2. With the DNA end fitting TRBJ2-1 better, the J assignment may be wrong. Germline V gene sequence: CDR1 SGHAT, CDR2 FQNNGV. The length of the CDR3 is 15 residues. CDR3 DNA: TGTGCCAGCAGCTCTCTAGCGGGAGTTCACAATGAGCAGTTCTTC. As protein: CASSSLAGVHNEQFF.

The chain carries TRBV7-8 and TRBJ2-7; possibly TRBD2 for D (5 bases). The CDR3 contains 16 residues. Germline CDR1 SGHVS, CDR2 FQNEAQ. V was cut by 7 bases and J by 1 base, with 20 bases left in between. CDR3 residues: CASTGEVGVISYEQYF. CDR3 coding DNA: TGTGCCAGCACCGGCGAGGTGGGAGTTATATCCTACGAGCAGTACTTC.

V is TRBV5-1 and J is TRBJ1-2; TRBD1 matches 9 bases. The CDR3 totals 15 residues. Germline trimming cut 4 bases from V and 4 bases from J; bases unmatched to any gene: 8. In germline, CDR1 is SGHRS, CDR2 YFSETQ. The CDR3 nucleotides read TGCGCCAGCAGCAAAGGACAGGGGATGGTCTATGGCTACACCTTC. Its protein product is CASSKGQGMVYGYTF.

The sample holds a few counts of this clonotype. The rearrangement uses TRBV5-1 and TRBJ2-7; 7 nucleotides align to TRBD1. Germline CDR1 reads SGHRS; CDR2 reads YFSETQ. This CDR3 comprises 12 residues. The J segment lost 5 bases and the V segment lost 4 bases, leaving 3 bases of the junction unmatched. The CDR3 nucleotides are TGCGCCAGCAGCGCCCAGGGGGACGAGCAGTACTTC. This gives the protein CASSAQGDEQYF.

This clonotype was found a few times. V usage is TRBV29-1 and J usage is TRBJ2-1; 7 bases match TRBD2. V shed 5 bases and J 2 bases; nucleotides not matched to a gene: 12. CDR1 and CDR2 (germline): SQVTM, ANQGSEA. The CDR3 is 16 residues long. CDR3 bases: TGCAGCGTTCTTCCAGCCCCGGGGACTACCTACAATGAGCAGTTCTTC. Translated: CSVLPAPGTTYNEQFF.

The chain recombines TRBV12-5 with TRBJ2-5; no definite D call. The J call may be mistaken, given a closer DNA end match to TRBJ2-7. Germline V gene data show CDR1 as LGHNT and CDR2 as FRNRAP. The CDR3 runs to 12 residues. The CDR3 DNA reads as TGTGCTAGTGGTAACATGGTCGCCGAGCAGTACTTC. Its translation: CASGNMVAEQYF.

The chain recombines TRBV20-1 with TRBJ2-1; TRBD2 matches 7 bases. Looked up from germline, CDR1 is DFQATT and CDR2 is SNEGSKA (reference sequence). CDR3 size: 15 residues. V was pared by 8 bases and J by 4 bases, with 14 bases of the junction left unmatched. In DNA form, the CDR3 reads TGCAGTACCATCTCGGGGCGGGAGCCTTACAATGAGCAGTTCTTC. Amino acid sequence: CSTISGREPYNEQFF.

This clonotype was observed a few times. This chain connects TRBV20-1 to TRBJ2-7; 11 bases align to TRBD2. The germline V gene encodes CDR1 DFQATT and CDR2 SNEGSKA (reference sequence). V was pared by 5 bases and J by 5 bases, with 8 bases of the junction left unmatched. This CDR3 comprises 14 residues. CDR3 region: CSARLAGGSHEQYF. CDR3 nucleotide sequence: TGCAGTGCTCGGCTAGCGGGAGGTTCACACGAGCAGTACTTC.

The chain joins TRBV4-1 to TRBJ1-4, with TRBD1 matching 9 bases. The germline gives CDR1 MGHRA, CDR2 YSYEKL. This CDR3 has 17 residues. The V gene end was trimmed by 2 bases and the J gene end by 0 bases; junction bases not matched to a gene: 4. The CDR3 loop reads CASSQPGTGPTNEKLFF. The CDR3 nucleotides are TGCGCCAGCAGCCAACCCGGGACAGGGCCAACTAATGAAAAACTGTTTTTT.

The chain carries TRBV12-5 and TRBJ1-2, with 7 bases fitting TRBD1. The germline gives CDR1 LGHNT, CDR2 FRNRAP. The V gene end was trimmed by 1 base and the J gene end by 12 bases; junction bases not matched to a gene: 8. The CDR3 is made up of 13 amino acids. CDR3 amino acids: CASGLARGGADTF. The CDR3, as DNA: TGTGCTAGTGGTTTGGCTCGAGGGGGCGCAGACACCTTC.

The gene calls are TRBV29-1 and TRBJ1-4; 10 bases fit TRBD1. Trimming at V came to 7 bases and at J to 8 bases, leaving 7 bases not matched to a gene. The CDR3 consists of 13 residues. The germline V gene has CDR1 SQVTM and CDR2 ANQGSEA. CDR3 sequence: CSGTGGLGEKLFF. The CDR3 nucleotides read TGCAGCGGGACAGGGGGTCTGGGGGAAAAACTGTTTTTT.

The chain links TRBV12-3 or TRBV12-4 to TRBJ1-1; D gene ambiguous. CDR3 length: 14 amino acids. V lost 4 bases and J 5 bases, leaving 14 bases between the germline ends. CDR3 bases: TGTGCCAGCAGTTCTCCGGACCGGCATACTGAAGCTTTCTTT. Residues: CASSSPDRHTEAFF.

The chain joins TRBV7-2 to TRBJ2-5; 14 bases align to TRBD2. The DNA matches TRBJ2-1 better at its end, which makes the J call doubtful. The CDR3 runs 18 residues. Germline CDR1 is SGHTA and CDR2 is FQGNSA. Written as DNA, the CDR3 is TGTGCCAGCAGCTCGGCTACCTCCGGGACTAGCGGGGGTAATGAGCAGTTCTTC. Protein sequence: CASSSATSGTSGGNEQFF.

This clonotype showed up just a few times. The junction does not match germline at one end; this may be a read error. The rearrangement links TRBV5-6 to TRBJ1-4, with D possibly TRBD1 on 5 matching bases. Looked up from germline, CDR1 is SGHDT and CDR2 is YYEEEE. The CDR3 has 15 amino acids. CDR3 nucleotide sequence: TGTGCCAGCAGCTTGGTTAGTACCTCGCGACAAACGGGGACTTTT. Its translation: CASSLVSTSRQTGTF.

The genes are TRBV3-1 and TRBJ2-2; tentatively, D is TRBD2 (6 bases). CDR1 is LGHDT, CDR2 YNNKEL, per germline (reference sequence). The CDR3 totals 17 residues. Trimming left V 2 bases short and J 0 bases short, with 13 bases between. CDR3 in amino acids: CASSQYAAGSNTGELFF. As DNA, the CDR3 is TGTGCCAGCAGCCAATATGCGGCGGGGTCGAACACCGGGGAGCTGTTTTTT. The full variable domain, in which reference TRBV3-1 and TRBJ2-2 provide the parts outside the CDR3, is DTAVSQTPKYLVTQMGNDKSIKCEQNLGHDTMYWYKQDSKKFLKIMFSYNNKELIINETVPNRFSPKSPDKAHLNLHINSLELGDSAVYFCASSQYAAGSNTGELFFGEGSRLTVL.

The chain links TRBV5-1 to TRBJ2-1; TRBD1 aligns across 9 bases. The length of the CDR3 is 14 residues. Trimming removed 4 bases from V and 5 bases from J; junction bases left unmatched: 4. Germline CDR1 SGHRS, CDR2 YFSETQ. The CDR3 nucleotides are TGCGCCAGCAGCGCACAGGGGGCAAACAATGAGCAGTTCTTC. It is translated as CASSAQGANNEQFF.